The 13 T cell receptor beta chains presented below share a single source sample, sequenced in a study of T-cell reconstitution after alpha-beta-depleted transplantation in children. Unique molecular identifiers were used in preparing the TCRbeta library. MiXCR was run by TCRdb on the PCR reads, yielding one entry per CDR3 protein. The repertoire holds under 750,000 distinct CDR3 sequences, with under 25% as singletons. The sequences come from PBMCs, mostly from graft donor cells, collected 360 days after TCRalphabeta/CD19-depleted stem cell transplant. These receptors originate from a boy in the first two years of life who had a stem cell transplant for acute myeloid leukemia, so the T cells may come from the graft donor.

The chain recombines TRBV19 with TRBJ2-2; 8 positions agree with TRBD1. The germline V gene has CDR1 LNHDA and CDR2 SQIVND (reference sequence). J was trimmed by 5 bases and V by 8 bases; bases with no gene match: 4. The CDR3 covers 13 residues. CDR3 residues: CASLTGETGELFF. Written as DNA, the CDR3 is TGTGCCAGTCTGACAGGGGAAACCGGGGAGCTGTTTTTT.

The chain uses TRBV7-2 and TRBJ2-7, with TRBD2 as a possible D gene (7 bases). Germline lookup yields CDR1 SGHTA and CDR2 FQGNSA. The CDR3 has 16 amino acids. Trimming shortened V by 5 bases and J by 4 bases, and 21 bases separated the two germline ends. The CDR3 DNA follows: TGTGCCAGCAGCCAATTACTACAGGGAGGGGGGTACGAGCAGTACTTC. Its translation: CASSQLLQGGGYEQYF.

J is TRBJ1-2 and V is TRBV20-1; maybe TRBD1 (6 bases). The germline gives CDR1 DFQATT, CDR2 SNEGSKA (reference sequence). V was pared by 1 base and J by 6 bases, with 18 bases between. CDR3 size: 15 residues. The CDR3 nucleotides are TGCAGTGCTAGAGGGGAGGCGGGGGGCGGGCATGGCTACACCTTC. Amino acids: CSARGEAGGGHGYTF.

This clonotype showed up just a few times. The genes are TRBV12-3 or TRBV12-4 and TRBJ1-1, with a possible D match to TRBD1 (6 bases). The CDR3 runs 11 residues. V lost 2 bases to trimming and J lost 10 bases, with 8 bases between them. The CDR3 here is CASSLQGRAFF. The CDR3 nucleotides are TGTGCCAGCAGTTTACAGGGGCGAGCTTTCTTT.

This clonotype was found a few times. CDR3 region: CASSLLDTQETQYF. CDR3 DNA sequence: TGTGCCAGCTCCCTACTGGACACCCAAGAGACCCAGTACTTC. V gene TRBV18 combines with J gene TRBJ2-5, with D possibly being TRBD1 (5 bases). V was cut by 6 bases and J by 1 base, with 12 bases left in between. The length of the CDR3 is 14 residues. CDR1 is KGHSH and CDR2 is LQKENI in the germline V gene. The full variable domain, rest sourced from reference TRBV18 and TRBJ2-5, is NAGVMQNPRHLVRRRGQEARLRCSPMKGHSHVYWYRQLPEEGLKFMVYLQKENIIDESGMPKERFSAEFPKEGPSILRIQQVVRGDSAAYFCASSLLDTQETQYFGPGTRLLVL.

The rearrangement links TRBV19 to TRBJ2-5, with 10 bases identical to TRBD1. With V trimmed by 3 bases and J by 5 bases, 9 bases remained unmatched. The CDR3 totals 16 residues. Germline V gene data show CDR1 as LNHDA and CDR2 as SQIVND (reference sequence). DNA of the CDR3: TGTGCCAGTAGTATTACCGGGACAGGGGTGTTGGAGACCCAGTACTTC. It yields the protein CASSITGTGVLETQYF.

The rearrangement links TRBV20-1 to TRBJ2-3, with D unresolved. The V gene's germline CDR1 is DFQATT and CDR2 SNEGSKA (reference sequence). CDR3 size: 11 residues. V was clipped by 5 bases and J by 8 bases, with 11 bases between them. In nucleotides, the CDR3 is TGCAGTGCTTATTTCGACTCTACGCAGTATTTT. Its protein is CSAYFDSTQYF.

The chain is built from TRBV6-1 and TRBJ2-5; 11 nucleotides match TRBD2. The CDR3 spans 18 residues. V lost 6 bases, J lost 0 bases, and 12 bases stayed unmatched. Germline-derived CDR1 and CDR2 are MNHNS and SASEGT. CDR3 protein: CASSPASGGLPNQETQYF. The CDR3 coding sequence is TGTGCCAGCAGCCCAGCTAGCGGGGGGTTACCGAACCAAGAGACCCAGTACTTC.

This clonotype was recorded a few times. A read error may account for a junction end that differs from germline. The chain has TRBV7-9 and TRBJ2-7; perhaps TRBD1 as D (5 bases). This CDR3 region has 13 residues. Germline CDR1 and CDR2: SEHNR and FQNEAQ (reference sequence). The CDR3 protein is CASSLGAVSQGDF. Written as DNA, the CDR3 is TGTGCCAGCAGCTTAGGAGCCGTGTCCCAAGGGGACTTC.

Only a few counts were recorded for this clonotype. This chain uses TRBV10-3 with TRBJ2-7, with 10 bases lining up with TRBD1. CDR1 ENHRY and CDR2 SYGVKD come from the germline V gene. The CDR3 contains 15 residues. Losses at the gene ends were 6 bases for V and 2 bases for J; bases not matched to a gene: 7. CDR3 nucleotides: TGTGCCATCAGACTCGACAGGGGGCGGACCTACGAGCAGTACTTC. Protein sequence: CAIRLDRGRTYEQYF.

This clonotype was counted a few times. The chain employs TRBV4-3 and TRBJ2-3; TRBD1 matches 7 bases. The CDR3 consists of 17 residues. V shed 2 bases and J 0 bases; nucleotides not matched to a gene: 8. The germline CDR1 and CDR2 sequences are LGHNA and YSLEER. The CDR3 DNA is TGCGCCAGCAGCCAATTGCAAGTGACAGGGAGCACAGATACGCAGTATTTT. Translated, it gives CASSQLQVTGSTDTQYF.

V and J are TRBV19 and TRBJ2-4; tentative D call: TRBD1 (6 bases). Trimming took off 4 bases at V and 3 bases at J, with 16 bases between the two ends. The CDR3 contains 16 residues. The V gene's germline CDR1 is LNHDA and CDR2 SQIVND (reference sequence). CDR3 residues: CASSKGDTRGKNIQYF. CDR3 sequence (DNA): TGTGCCAGTAGTAAAGGGGATACCAGGGGCAAAAACATTCAGTACTTC.

The rearrangement links TRBV4-3 to TRBJ2-1; 10 nucleotides agree with TRBD2. CDR1 and CDR2 (germline): LGHNA, YSLEER. With V trimmed by 1 base and J by 2 bases, 2 bases remained unmatched. This CDR3 is built from 16 residues. CDR3 residues: CASSQGSGGAYNEQFF. The DNA for the CDR3 is TGCGCCAGCAGCCAAGGGAGCGGGGGGGCCTACAATGAGCAGTTCTTC.